This is a list of T cell receptor beta chains from one sample in a study of OX40 agonist ivuxolimab in advanced cancers. The repertoire was sequenced with immunoSEQ multiplex PCR; TCRdb's copy has only in-frame clones and lacks some. The sample has about 45,000 clones; 91% are singletons. The sample was CD4+ or CD8+ T cells sorted from blood, taken in a trial of the OX40 agonist ivuxolimab. The receptors were sampled from an adult with an advanced solid tumor such as melanoma, head and neck, liver or kidney cancer. Each CDR3 is given with its conserved first and last residue. The D gene is left open where the match is weak.

D gene,V gene,J gene,CDR3 DNA,CDR3 protein
-,TRBV15,TRBJ1-5,TGTGCCACCTCCCGCTTAAATCAGCCCCAGCATTTT,CATSRLNQPQHF
TRBD2,TRBV12-5,TRBJ2-1,TGTGCTAGTGGTTTGGCTAGCGGGATCTACAATGAGCAGTTCTTC,CASGLASGIYNEQFF
-,TRBV4-1,TRBJ1-1,TGCGCCAGCAGCCATAAACAGGGAATGAACACTGAAGCTTTCTTT,CASSHKQGMNTEAFF
TRBD1,TRBV6-5,TRBJ1-4,TGTGCCAGCAGCTGGACAGGGGTGGGAGAAAAACTGTTTTTT,CASSWTGVGEKLFF
-,TRBV27,TRBJ2-5,TGTGCCAGCAGTGCGGGACTTCAAGAGACCCAGTACTTC,CASSAGLQETQYF
-,TRBV29-1,TRBJ2-1,TGCAGCGTTGAACATAGGGAGTACAATGAGCAGTTCTTC,CSVEHREYNEQFF
-,TRBV4-1,TRBJ2-7,TGCGCCAGCAGCCATACCGGGAGCTCCTACGAGCAGTACTTC,CASSHTGSSYEQYF
TRBD2,TRBV5-1,TRBJ2-7,TGCGCCAGCAGCGCGACTAGCGGGAGTCTCTACGAGCAGTACTTC,CASSATSGSLYEQYF
-,TRBV4-1,TRBJ1-5,TGCGCCAGCAGCCTACAAGATGACCTAGGCAATCAGCCCCAGCATTTT,CASSLQDDLGNQPQHF
TRBD1,TRBV14,TRBJ2-7,TGTGCCAGCAGCCTTCGTTGGACAGGCAAAACCTACGAGCAGTACTTC,CASSLRWTGKTYEQYF